Below are 28 T cell receptor beta chains sequenced from a single sample in a study of a mutant IDH1 vaccine in newly diagnosed glioma. The antigens of these receptors remain unknown. Clones were sequenced by immunoSEQ multiplex PCR, and TCRdb holds only the in-frame ones, with some missing. This sample has under 40,000 clones, with around 90% found just once. Time point indicated: week 47, end of study. Each dose delivered 300 ug of mutant IDH1 20-mer peptide subcutaneously with imiquimod. The specimen was PBMCs, collected from a glioma patient whose treatment included an IDH1 peptide vaccine. The receptors come from a man aged 40-50 years with glioma.

The chain combines TRBV5-1 with TRBJ2-7; TRBD1 matches 10 bases. The germline gives CDR1 SGHRS, CDR2 YFSETQ. J lost 5 bases, V lost 4 bases, and 6 bases had no gene match. The CDR3 extends over 14 amino acids. CDR3 nucleotides: TGCGCCAGCAGCGTTGGGACAGGGGCCAACGAGCAGTACGTC. Translating it yields CASSVGTGANEQYV.

The chain uses TRBV6-5 and TRBJ2-4; TRBD2 matches at 9 bases. V was pared by 6 bases and J by 8 bases, with 8 bases of the junction left unmatched. CDR1 and CDR2 from the germline V gene are MNHEY and SVGAGI. There are 14 residues in the CDR3. The CDR3 protein is CASRLGLAGDIQYF. The DNA of the CDR3 is TGTGCCAGCAGGCTGGGACTAGCCGGGGACATTCAGTACTTC.

This clone is a singleton in its sample. The chain uses TRBV19 and TRBJ2-3, with D possibly TRBD2 on 6 matching bases. In germline, CDR1 is LNHDA, CDR2 SQIVND (reference sequence). Trimming removed 11 bases from V and 8 bases from J, with 26 bases in between. The CDR3 is 15 residues long. The CDR3 DNA reads as TGTGCCTCCAGATCTGGCTATGGAGGGTTAAGTACGCAGTATTTT. Amino acid sequence: CASRSGYGGLSTQYF. The complete variable domain, with remaining parts taken from reference TRBV19 and TRBJ2-3, reads DGGITQSPKYLFRKEGQNVTLSCEQNLNHDAMYWYRQDPGQGLRLIYYSQIVNDFQKGDIAEGYSVSREKKESFPLTVTSAQKNPTAFYLCASRSGYGGLSTQYFGPGTRLTVL.

V is TRBV6-6 and J is TRBJ1-3, with 7 positions matching TRBD1. The CDR3 runs 15 residues. Germline V gene sequence: CDR1 MNHNY, CDR2 SVGAGI (reference sequence). J lost 4 bases, V lost 4 bases, and 7 bases had no gene match. CDR3 amino acids: CASSSGTVSGNTIYF. CDR3 coding DNA: TGTGCCAGCAGTTCCGGGACAGTCTCAGGAAACACCATATATTTT.

This chain links TRBV10-3 with TRBJ2-2; D is possibly TRBD1 (5 bases). The CDR3 sequence is 16 residues long. Trimming took 4 bases from V and 1 from J, leaving 13 bases between them. Germline values: CDR1 ENHRY, CDR2 SYGVKD. CDR3 nucleotides: TGTGCCATCAGTGCGGCAGGAACAGGGAACACCGGGGAGCTGTTTTTT. It translates to CAISAAGTGNTGELFF.

The chain uses TRBV19 and TRBJ2-3, with 10 bases matching TRBD1. The V segment lost 8 bases and the J segment 3 bases; nucleotides outside the gene matches: 8. The CDR3 spans 15 residues. Germline V gene data show CDR1 as LNHDA and CDR2 as SQIVND (reference sequence). The CDR3 sequence: CASGFRQGATDTQYF. The DNA of the CDR3 is TGTGCCAGTGGTTTTCGACAGGGGGCGACAGATACGCAGTATTTT.

The chain is built from TRBV18 and TRBJ2-1; D call uncertain. With 3 bases removed from V and 7 bases from J, the gap between germline ends came to 10 bases. This CDR3 contains 13 residues. CDR1 KGHSH and CDR2 LQKENI come from the germline V gene. CDR3 DNA sequence: TGTGCCAGCTCACCCTTGGCCATAAATGAGCAGTTCTTC. Encoded protein: CASSPLAINEQFF.

This clone was observed a few times. V is TRBV4-3 and J is TRBJ1-2, with 7 nucleotides matching TRBD1. Germline loops: CDR1 LGHNA, CDR2 YSLEER. The CDR3 is 16 amino acids. With V trimmed by 2 bases and J by 8 bases, 14 bases remained unmatched. CDR3 region: CASSQTGVLTGWGYTF. The CDR3 DNA follows: TGCGCCAGCAGCCAAACAGGGGTCTTGACAGGGTGGGGCTACACCTTC.

The chain carries TRBV28 and TRBJ2-7; D is perhaps TRBD1 or TRBD2 (6 bases each). This CDR3 has 15 amino acids. V gave up 6 bases and J gave up 1 base, with 16 bases separating them. The germline CDR1 and CDR2 sequences are MDHEN and SYDVKM. The CDR3 coding sequence is TGTGCCAGCAGGAGTGGGGGGCAGTTGTCCTACGAGCAGTACTTC. Its protein product is CASRSGGQLSYEQYF. The full variable domain, with the rest looked up from reference TRBV28 and TRBJ2-7, is DVKVTQSSRYLVKRTGEKVFLECVQDMDHENMFWYRQDPGLGLRLIYFSYDVKMKEKGDIPEGYSVSREKKERFSLILESASTNQTSMYLCASRSGGQLSYEQYFGPGTRLTVT.

The rearrangement uses TRBV27 and TRBJ1-2; D is unresolved. The CDR3 loop spans 15 amino acids. CDR1 and CDR2 (germline): MNHEY, SMNVEV (reference sequence). Trimming took 5 bases from V and 4 from J, leaving 17 bases between them. The CDR3 loop reads CASSPPGVRGYGYTF. In nucleotides, the CDR3 is TGTGCCAGCAGTCCCCCCGGGGTACGTGGCTATGGCTACACCTTC.

The chain has TRBV7-9 and TRBJ2-7; D is unresolved. Deletions cut 1 base from V and 3 bases from J, with 10 bases between. The CDR3 has 14 amino acids. The germline gives CDR1 SEHNR, CDR2 FQNEAQ (reference sequence). The CDR3 DNA reads TGTGCCAGCAGCTTAGGCGGCCTAGGCTACGAGCAGTACTTC. Translation: CASSLGGLGYEQYF. The whole variable domain, remainder taken from reference TRBV7-9 and TRBJ2-7, is DTGVSQNPRHKITKRGQNVTFRCDPISEHNRLYWYRQTLGQGPEFLTYFQNEAQLEKSRLLSDRFSAERPKGSFSTLEIQRTEQGDSAMYLCASSLGGLGYEQYFGPGTRLTVT.

The chain recombines TRBV27 with TRBJ2-1; TRBD2 agrees at 7 bases. There are 15 residues in the CDR3. The germline V gene has CDR1 MNHEY and CDR2 SMNVEV (reference sequence). V lost 4 bases and J lost 1; bases outside the gene matches: 4. CDR3 coding DNA: TGTGCCAGCAGTTCGAGGACTAGATCCTACAATGAGCAGTTCTTC. Translation gives CASSSRTRSYNEQFF.

The count of this clone is one. CDR3 bases: TGTGCCAGCAGTGTCAGCCCGGGGTCCGGGGCCAACGTCCTGACTTTC. This translates into CASSVSPGSGANVLTF. V gene TRBV6-1 combines with J gene TRBJ2-6; a possible D gene is TRBD2 (5 bases). The V gene lost 4 bases and the J gene lost 4 bases, with 14 bases spanning the gap. The germline CDR1 and CDR2 sequences are MNHNS and SASEGT. This CDR3 contains 16 residues.

The chain uses TRBV10-3 and TRBJ2-3, with 9 bases matching TRBD1. CDR1 is ENHRY, CDR2 SYGVKD, per germline. CDR3 length equals 14 residues. Germline trimming cut 10 bases from V and 1 base from J; bases unmatched to any gene: 6. The CDR3 spells CATQQGAGTDTQYF. The CDR3 region has the DNA TGTGCCACCCAACAGGGGGCCGGCACAGATACGCAGTATTTT.

The chain couples TRBV19 to TRBJ2-5; 11 bases map to TRBD1. Trimming at V came to 1 base and at J to 5 bases, leaving 6 bases not matched to a gene. Germline V gives CDR1 LNHDA, CDR2 SQIVND (reference sequence). The CDR3 extends over 16 amino acids. CDR3 in DNA: TGTGCCAGTAGTATAGTCGGACAGGGGGCCGGCGAGACCCAGTACTTC. This codes for CASSIVGQGAGETQYF.

In the case of this clone: The same CDR3 also results from other DNA sequences found in this sample. The J gene is TRBJ2-7, the V gene TRBV9; 7 bases map to TRBD1. From germline, CDR1 is SGDLS and CDR2 YYNGEE. V trimming: 0 bases; J trimming: 3 bases; junction bases outside the gene matches: 3. CDR3 size: 14 residues. The CDR3 DNA follows: TGTGCCAGCAGCGTAGGAGGGGGCCACTACGAGCAGTACTTC. Protein sequence: CASSVGGGHYEQYF.

The chain employs TRBV11-2 and TRBJ2-5; D is unresolved. There are 15 residues in the CDR3. V lost 0 bases and J lost 1, with 9 bases in between. Germline CDR1 and CDR2: SGHAT and FQNNGV. Here the CDR3 reads CASSLDRGGQETQYF. Written as DNA, the CDR3 is TGTGCCAGCAGCTTAGATCGTGGCGGCCAAGAGACCCAGTACTTC.

This chain joins TRBV5-1 and TRBJ2-3; 10 nucleotides agree with TRBD2. CDR1 and CDR2 from the germline V gene are SGHRS and YFSETQ. Trimming took 0 bases from V and 4 from J; bases not matched to a gene: 2. The CDR3 runs to 15 residues. As DNA, the CDR3 is TGCGCCAGCAGCTTGGCCGGGACTAGCGCAGATACGCAGTATTTT. Protein: CASSLAGTSADTQYF. Complete variable domain (other parts from reference TRBV5-1 and TRBJ2-3): KAGVTQTPRYLIKTRGQQVTLSCSPISGHRSVSWYQQTPGQGLQFLFEYFSETQRNKGNFPGRFSGRQFSNSRSEMNVSTLELGDSALYLCASSLAGTSADTQYFGPGTRLTVL.

This clone was counted once. V is TRBV18 and J is TRBJ2-2; D may be TRBD1 (5 bases). Trimming took 3 bases from V and 4 from J, leaving 9 bases between them. CDR1 is KGHSH and CDR2 is LQKENI in the germline V gene. CDR3 length: 14 amino acids. CDR3 residues: CASSPQGVTGELFF. CDR3 sequence (DNA): TGTGCCAGCTCACCCCAAGGGGTCACCGGGGAGCTGTTTTTT. The full variable domain, in which reference TRBV18 and TRBJ2-2 provide the parts outside the CDR3, is NAGVMQNPRHLVRRRGQEARLRCSPMKGHSHVYWYRQLPEEGLKFMVYLQKENIIDESGMPKERFSAEFPKEGPSILRIQQVVRGDSAAYFCASSPQGVTGELFFGEGSRLTVL.

The chain uses TRBV7-3 and TRBJ2-2; possibly TRBD1 or TRBD2 for D (5 bases each). Germline-derived CDR1 and CDR2 are SGHTA and FQGTGA. With 2 bases removed from V and 4 bases from J, the gap between germline ends came to 14 bases. The length of the CDR3 is 16 residues. The CDR3 DNA reads TGTGCCAGCAGCTTACTTTCCTGGGACGCCACCGGGGAGCTGTTTTTT. It is translated as CASSLLSWDATGELFF.

V is TRBV6-1 and J is TRBJ2-4; D ambiguous. Trimming left V 2 bases short and J 7 bases short, with 12 bases between. The CDR3 loop spans 14 amino acids. Germline-derived CDR1 and CDR2 are MNHNS and SASEGT. The CDR3 loop is CASSESGLGNIQYF. DNA for the CDR3: TGTGCCAGCAGTGAAAGTGGATTGGGTAACATTCAGTACTTC.

J is TRBJ1-4 and V is TRBV5-8; D is possibly TRBD1 (5 bases). V lost 6 bases, J lost 4 bases, and 16 bases lay in between. Germline V gene data show CDR1 as SGHTS and CDR2 as YDEGEE. The CDR3 runs to 15 residues. Written as DNA, the CDR3 is TGTGCCAGCACCGGGGCTTTTTGGGGTAATGAAAAACTGTTTTTT. This encodes CASTGAFWGNEKLFF. Supplemented by reference TRBV5-8 and TRBJ1-4, the full variable domain reads EAGVTQSPTHLIKTRGQQATLRCSPISGHTSVYWYQQALGLGLQFLLWYDEGEERNRGNFPPRFSGRQFPNYSSELNVNALELEDSALYLCASTGAFWGNEKLFFGSGTQLSVL.

The chain carries TRBV27 and TRBJ1-5; D gene uncertain. The germline V gene has CDR1 MNHEY and CDR2 SMNVEV (reference sequence). Trimming shortened V by 6 bases and J by 1 base, and 10 bases separated the two germline ends. The CDR3 has 14 residues. CDR3 loop: CASRPMGSNQPQHF. DNA for the CDR3: TGTGCCAGCAGACCAATGGGCAGCAATCAGCCCCAGCATTTT.

Only one count was recorded for this clone. The V and J genes are TRBV11-2 and TRBJ1-3, with 8 bases matching TRBD1. J was trimmed by 2 bases and V by 5 bases; bases with no gene match: 8. Germline V gives CDR1 SGHAT, CDR2 FQNNGV. This CDR3 spans 16 amino acids. This CDR3 is CASSPRTGRAGNTIYF. The CDR3 DNA sequence: TGTGCCAGCAGCCCGAGGACAGGGAGGGCTGGAAACACCATATATTTT.

The CDR3 nucleotides are TGTGCCAGCAGTGACACCTCGGAGAATGAGCAGTTCTTC. Translating gives CASSDTSENEQFF. The chain is built from TRBV6-4 and TRBJ2-1; D ambiguous. Germline lookup yields CDR1 MRHNA and CDR2 SNTAGT. The CDR3 has 13 residues. Deletions cut 2 bases from V and 7 bases from J, with 9 bases between.

The V and J genes are TRBV5-1 and TRBJ1-2; possibly TRBD1 for D (5 bases). The V end was cut by 4 bases, the J end by 0 bases, with 10 bases between. CDR1 and CDR2 (germline): SGHRS, YFSETQ. The length of the CDR3 is 14 residues. The CDR3 region is CASSRDGPNYGYTF. CDR3 nucleotides: TGCGCCAGCAGCCGGGACGGCCCTAACTATGGCTACACCTTC.

This chain links TRBV18 with TRBJ2-3, with 15 bases that match TRBD2. CDR3 length equals 16 residues. From germline, CDR1 is KGHSH and CDR2 LQKENI. The trim removed 5 bases at V and 4 bases at J, leaving 4 bases unmatched. CDR3 DNA sequence: TGTGCCAGCTCATCCGGACTAGCGGGGGGGCCAGATACGCAGTATTTT. Its protein is CASSSGLAGGPDTQYF.

This clone occurred once. The chain combines TRBV7-2 with TRBJ2-7, with a weak D call TRBD1 (6 bases). Germline V CDR1 and CDR2: SGHTA, FQGNSA. The CDR3 is 15 residues long. V was cut by 1 base and J by 1 base, with 11 bases left in between. CDR3 loop: CASSLDRAPSYEQYF. CDR3 nucleotides: TGTGCCAGCAGCTTAGACAGGGCCCCTTCCTACGAGCAGTACTTC. Drawing the rest from reference TRBV7-2 and TRBJ2-7, the complete variable domain is GAGVSQSPSNKVTEKGKDVELRCDPISGHTALYWYRQSLGQGLEFLIYFQGNSAPDKSGLPSDRFSAERTGGSVSTLTIQRTQQEDSAVYLCASSLDRAPSYEQYFGPGTRLTVT.